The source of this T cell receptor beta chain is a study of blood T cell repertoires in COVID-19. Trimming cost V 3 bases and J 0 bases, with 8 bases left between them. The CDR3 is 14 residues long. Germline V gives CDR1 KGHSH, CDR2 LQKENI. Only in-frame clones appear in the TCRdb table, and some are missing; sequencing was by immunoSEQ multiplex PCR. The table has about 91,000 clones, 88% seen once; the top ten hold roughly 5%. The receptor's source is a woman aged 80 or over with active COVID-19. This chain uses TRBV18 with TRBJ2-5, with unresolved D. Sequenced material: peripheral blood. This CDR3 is CASSPGVYQETQYF. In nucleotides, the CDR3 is TGTGCCAGCTCACCGGGCGTATACCAAGAGACCCAGTACTTC.